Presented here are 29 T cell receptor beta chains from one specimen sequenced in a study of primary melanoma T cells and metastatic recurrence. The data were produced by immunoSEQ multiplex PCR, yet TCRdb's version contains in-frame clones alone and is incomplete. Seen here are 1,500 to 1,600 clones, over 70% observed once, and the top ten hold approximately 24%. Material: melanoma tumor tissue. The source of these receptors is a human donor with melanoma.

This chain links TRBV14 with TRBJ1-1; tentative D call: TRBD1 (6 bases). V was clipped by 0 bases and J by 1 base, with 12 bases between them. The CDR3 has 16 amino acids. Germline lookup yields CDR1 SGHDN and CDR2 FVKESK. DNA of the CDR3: TGTGCCAGCAGCCAAGATTCCAGGGGTAAGAACACTGAAGCTTTCTTT. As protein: CASSQDSRGKNTEAFF.

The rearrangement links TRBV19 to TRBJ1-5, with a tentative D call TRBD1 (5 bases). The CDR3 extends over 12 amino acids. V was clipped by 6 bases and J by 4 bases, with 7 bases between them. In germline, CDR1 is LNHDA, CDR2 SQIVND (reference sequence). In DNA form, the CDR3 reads TGTGCCAGTAGCAACAGGAATCAGCCCCAGCATTTT. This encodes CASSNRNQPQHF.

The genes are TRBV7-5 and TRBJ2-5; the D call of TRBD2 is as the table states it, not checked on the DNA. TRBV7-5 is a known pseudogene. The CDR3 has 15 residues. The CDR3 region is CASSLSQEDQETQYF. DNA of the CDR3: TGTGCCAGCAGCTTGTCGCAGGAGGATCAAGAGACCCAGTACTTC.

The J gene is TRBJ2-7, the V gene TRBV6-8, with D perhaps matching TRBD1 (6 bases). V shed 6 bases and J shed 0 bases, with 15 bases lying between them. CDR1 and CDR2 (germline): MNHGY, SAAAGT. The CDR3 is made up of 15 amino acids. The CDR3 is CASRKGRGSSYEQYF. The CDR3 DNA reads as TGTGCCAGCAGGAAGGGAAGGGGGAGCTCCTACGAGCAGTACTTC.

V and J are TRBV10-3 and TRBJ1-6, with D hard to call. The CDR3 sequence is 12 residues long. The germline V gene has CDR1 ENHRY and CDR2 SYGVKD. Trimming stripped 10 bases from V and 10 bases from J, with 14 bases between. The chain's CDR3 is CASGYPQSPLHF. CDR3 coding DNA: TGTGCCAGCGGATACCCGCAATCACCCCTCCACTTT.

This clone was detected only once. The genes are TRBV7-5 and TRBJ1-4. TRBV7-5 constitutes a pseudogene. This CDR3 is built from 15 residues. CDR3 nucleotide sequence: TGTGCCAGCAGCTTTAGGGACGGACATAATGAAAAACTGTTTTTT. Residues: CASSFRDGHNEKLFF.

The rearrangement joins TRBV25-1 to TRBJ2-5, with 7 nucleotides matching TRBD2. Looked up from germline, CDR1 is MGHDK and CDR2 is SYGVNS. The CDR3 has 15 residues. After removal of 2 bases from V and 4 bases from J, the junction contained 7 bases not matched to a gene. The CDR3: CASSEIIGRGETQYF. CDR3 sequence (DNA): TGTGCCAGCAGTGAAATCATAGGGAGGGGAGAGACCCAGTACTTC.

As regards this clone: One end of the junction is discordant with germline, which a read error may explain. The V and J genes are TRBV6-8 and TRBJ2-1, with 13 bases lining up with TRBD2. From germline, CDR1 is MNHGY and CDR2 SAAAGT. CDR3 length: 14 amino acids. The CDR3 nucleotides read TGTGCCATCAGTGGACTAGCGGGAGTAAATGAGCAGTTCTTC. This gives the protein CAISGLAGVNEQFF.

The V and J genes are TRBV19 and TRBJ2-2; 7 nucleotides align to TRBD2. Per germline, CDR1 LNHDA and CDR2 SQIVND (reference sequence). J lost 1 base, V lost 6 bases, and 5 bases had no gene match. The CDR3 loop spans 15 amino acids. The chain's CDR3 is CASRSRERNTGELFF. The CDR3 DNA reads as TGTGCCAGTAGATCGCGGGAGCGGAACACCGGGGAGCTGTTTTTT.

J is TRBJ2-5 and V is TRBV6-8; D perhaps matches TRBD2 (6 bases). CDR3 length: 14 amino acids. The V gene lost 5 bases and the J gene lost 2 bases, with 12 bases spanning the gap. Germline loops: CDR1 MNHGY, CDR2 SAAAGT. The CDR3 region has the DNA TGTGCCAGCAGTCTTCCGGGGGTACAAGAGACCCAGTACTTC. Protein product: CASSLPGVQETQYF.

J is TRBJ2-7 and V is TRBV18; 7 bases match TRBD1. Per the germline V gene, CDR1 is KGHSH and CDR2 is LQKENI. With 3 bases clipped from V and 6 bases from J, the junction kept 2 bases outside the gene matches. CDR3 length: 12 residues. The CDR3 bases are TGTGCCAGCTCACCTCGACAGGGCGAGCAGTACTTC. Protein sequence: CASSPRQGEQYF.

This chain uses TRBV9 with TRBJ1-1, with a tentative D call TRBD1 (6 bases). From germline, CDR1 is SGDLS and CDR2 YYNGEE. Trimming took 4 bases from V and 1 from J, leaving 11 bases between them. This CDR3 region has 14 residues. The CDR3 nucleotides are TGTGCCAGCAGCCCCCGGACAGCGAACACTGAAGCTTTCTTT. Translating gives CASSPRTANTEAFF.

The CDR3 DNA is TGTGCCTGGAGACAAGGGGGCGGTTGGACCTTC. The encoded protein is CAWRQGGGWTF. This chain connects TRBV30 to TRBJ1-2, with 7 bases that match TRBD1. The germline V gene encodes CDR1 GTSNPN and CDR2 SVGIG (reference sequence). The CDR3 length is 11 residues. With 3 bases clipped from V and 14 bases from J, the junction kept 9 bases outside the gene matches.

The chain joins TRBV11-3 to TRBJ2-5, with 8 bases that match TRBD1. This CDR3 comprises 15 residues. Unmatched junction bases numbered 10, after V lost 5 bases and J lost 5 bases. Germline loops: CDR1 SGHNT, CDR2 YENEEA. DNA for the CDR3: TGTGCCAGCAGCGCCCGGACAGGGTTAACGGAGACCCAGTACTTC. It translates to CASSARTGLTETQYF.

CDR3 nucleotide sequence: TGTGCCAGCAGTTTTACCGCGGACTCGGTCCTCTACGAGCAGTACTTC. Translating it yields CASSFTADSVLYEQYF. V and J are TRBV28 and TRBJ2-7; TRBD2 is a possible D gene (5 bases). The CDR3 totals 16 residues. Trimming took off 3 bases at V and 3 bases at J, with 18 bases between the two ends. The germline gives CDR1 MDHEN, CDR2 SYDVKM.

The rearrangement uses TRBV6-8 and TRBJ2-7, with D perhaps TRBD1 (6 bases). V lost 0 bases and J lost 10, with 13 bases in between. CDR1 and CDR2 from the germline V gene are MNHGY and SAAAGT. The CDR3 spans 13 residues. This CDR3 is CASSYSGQSLQYF. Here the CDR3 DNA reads TGTGCCAGCAGTTACTCCGGACAGAGTCTCCAGTACTTC.

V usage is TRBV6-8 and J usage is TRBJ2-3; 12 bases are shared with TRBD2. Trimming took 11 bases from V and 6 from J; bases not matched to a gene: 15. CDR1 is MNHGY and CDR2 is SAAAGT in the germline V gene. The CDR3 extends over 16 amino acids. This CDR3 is CAARGASGGVFDTQYF. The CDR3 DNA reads TGTGCCGCAAGGGGAGCTAGCGGGGGGGTTTTTGATACGCAGTATTTT.

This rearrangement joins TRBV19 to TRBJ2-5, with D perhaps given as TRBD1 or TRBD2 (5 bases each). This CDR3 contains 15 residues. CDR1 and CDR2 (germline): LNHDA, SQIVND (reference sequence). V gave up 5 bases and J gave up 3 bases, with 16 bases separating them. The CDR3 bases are TGTGCCAGTAGTGCGTTCGGCCGGGGCAAAGAGACCCAGTACTTC. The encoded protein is CASSAFGRGKETQYF. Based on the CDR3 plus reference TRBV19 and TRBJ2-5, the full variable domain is DGGITQSPKYLFRKEGQNVTLSCEQNLNHDAMYWYRQDPGQGLRLIYYSQIVNDFQKGDIAEGYSVSREKKESFPLTVTSAQKNPTAFYLCASSAFGRGKETQYFGPGTRLLVL.

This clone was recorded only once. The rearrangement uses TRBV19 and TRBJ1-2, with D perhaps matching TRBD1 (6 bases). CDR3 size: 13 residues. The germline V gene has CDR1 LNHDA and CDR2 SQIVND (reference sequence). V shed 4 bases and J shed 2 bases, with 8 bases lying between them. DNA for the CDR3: TGTGCCAGTAGTAAACAGGGAAACTATGGCTACACCTTC. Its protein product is CASSKQGNYGYTF.

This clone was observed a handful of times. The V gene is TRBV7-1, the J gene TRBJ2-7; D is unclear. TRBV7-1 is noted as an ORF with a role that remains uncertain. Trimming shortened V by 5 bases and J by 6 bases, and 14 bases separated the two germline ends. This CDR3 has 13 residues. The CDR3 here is CASSHSRIVEQYF. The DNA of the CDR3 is TGTGCCAGCAGCCACAGCCGAATTGTCGAGCAGTACTTC.

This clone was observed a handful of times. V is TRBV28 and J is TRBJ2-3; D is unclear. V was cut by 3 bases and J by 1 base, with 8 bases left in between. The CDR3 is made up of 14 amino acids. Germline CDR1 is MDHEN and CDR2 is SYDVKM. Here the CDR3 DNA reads TGTGCCAGCAGTTTTCTCTCAGGCACAGATACGCAGTATTTT. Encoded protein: CASSFLSGTDTQYF. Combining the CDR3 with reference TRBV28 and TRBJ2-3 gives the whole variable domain DVKVTQSSRYLVKRTGEKVFLECVQDMDHENMFWYRQDPGLGLRLIYFSYDVKMKEKGDIPEGYSVSREKKERFSLILESASTNQTSMYLCASSFLSGTDTQYFGPGTRLTVL.

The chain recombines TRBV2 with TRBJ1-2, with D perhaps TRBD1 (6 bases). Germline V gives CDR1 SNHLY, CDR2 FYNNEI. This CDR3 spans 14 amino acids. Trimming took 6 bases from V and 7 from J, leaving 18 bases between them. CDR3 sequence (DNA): TGTGCCAGCAGCCAAACTGCACAGGGTACTGGCTACACCTTC. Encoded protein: CASSQTAQGTGYTF.

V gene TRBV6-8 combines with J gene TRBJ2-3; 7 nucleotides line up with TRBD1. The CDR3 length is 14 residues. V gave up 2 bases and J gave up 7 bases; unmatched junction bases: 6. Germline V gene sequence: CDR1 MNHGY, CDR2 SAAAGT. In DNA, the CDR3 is TGTGCCAGCAGTTACGGGACAGAACTTTATACGCAGTATTTT. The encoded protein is CASSYGTELYTQYF.

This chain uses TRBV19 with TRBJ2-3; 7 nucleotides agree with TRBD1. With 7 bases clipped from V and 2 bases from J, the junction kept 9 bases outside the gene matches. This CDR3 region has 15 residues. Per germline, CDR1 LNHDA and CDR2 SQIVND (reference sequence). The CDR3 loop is CASTPTGSLTDTQYF. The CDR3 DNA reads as TGTGCCAGTACTCCGACAGGGTCCCTCACAGATACGCAGTATTTT.

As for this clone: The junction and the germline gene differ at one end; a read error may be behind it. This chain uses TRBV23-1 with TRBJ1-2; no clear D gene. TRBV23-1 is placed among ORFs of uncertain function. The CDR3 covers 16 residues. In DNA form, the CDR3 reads TGCGCCAGCAGTGAATCCCGTCTTTATTCTAACTATGGCTACACCTTC. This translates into CASSESRLYSNYGYTF.

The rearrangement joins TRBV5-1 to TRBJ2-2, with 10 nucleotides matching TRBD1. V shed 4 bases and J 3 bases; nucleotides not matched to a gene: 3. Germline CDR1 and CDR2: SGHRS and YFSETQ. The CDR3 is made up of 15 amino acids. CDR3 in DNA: TGCGCCAGCAGCATGGACAGGGGGGACACCGGGGAGCTGTTTTTT. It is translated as CASSMDRGDTGELFF.

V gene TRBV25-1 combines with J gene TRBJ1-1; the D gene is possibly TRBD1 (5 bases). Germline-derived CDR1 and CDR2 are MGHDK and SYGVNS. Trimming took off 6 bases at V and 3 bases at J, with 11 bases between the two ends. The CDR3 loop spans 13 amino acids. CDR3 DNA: TGTGCCAGCAGGGTGGGGGGGGACACTGAAGCTTTCTTT. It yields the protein CASRVGGDTEAFF.

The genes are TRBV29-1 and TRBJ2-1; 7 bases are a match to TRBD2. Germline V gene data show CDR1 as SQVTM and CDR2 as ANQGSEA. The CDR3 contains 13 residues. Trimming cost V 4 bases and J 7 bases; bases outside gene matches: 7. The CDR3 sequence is CSVGRAGENEQFF. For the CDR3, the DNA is TGCAGCGTTGGGAGGGCGGGGGAAAATGAGCAGTTCTTC.

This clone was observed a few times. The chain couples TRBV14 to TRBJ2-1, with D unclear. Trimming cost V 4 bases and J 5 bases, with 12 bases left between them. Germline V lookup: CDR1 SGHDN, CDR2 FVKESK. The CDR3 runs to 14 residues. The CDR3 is CASSPRMWNNEQFF. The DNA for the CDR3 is TGTGCCAGCAGCCCTCGGATGTGGAACAATGAGCAGTTCTTC.